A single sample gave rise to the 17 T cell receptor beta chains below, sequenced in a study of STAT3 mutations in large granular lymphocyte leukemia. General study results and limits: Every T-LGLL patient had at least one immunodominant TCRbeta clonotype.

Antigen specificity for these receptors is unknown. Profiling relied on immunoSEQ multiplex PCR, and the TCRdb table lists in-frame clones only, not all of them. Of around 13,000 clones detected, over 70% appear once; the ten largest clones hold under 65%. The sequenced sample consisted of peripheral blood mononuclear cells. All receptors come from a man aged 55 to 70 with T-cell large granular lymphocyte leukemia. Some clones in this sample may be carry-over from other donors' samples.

The CDR3 reads CASSLRVGREKGAGELFF. CDR3 nucleotides: TGTGCCAGCAGCTTAAGGGTGGGGCGGGAGAAAGGCGCCGGGGAGCTGTTTTTT. The chain joins TRBV13 to TRBJ2-2, with TRBD2 matching over 7 bases. Germline assignment: CDR1 PRHDT and CDR2 FYEKMQ (reference sequence). The junction had 15 bases not matched to a gene; V was cut back by 2 bases and J by 6 bases. This CDR3 is 18 amino acids long.

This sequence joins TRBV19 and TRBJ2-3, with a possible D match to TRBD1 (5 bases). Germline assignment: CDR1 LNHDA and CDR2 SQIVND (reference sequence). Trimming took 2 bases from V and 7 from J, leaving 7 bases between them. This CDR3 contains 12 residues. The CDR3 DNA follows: TGTGCCAGTAGTATACAGGGATATACGCAGTATTTT. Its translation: CASSIQGYTQYF.

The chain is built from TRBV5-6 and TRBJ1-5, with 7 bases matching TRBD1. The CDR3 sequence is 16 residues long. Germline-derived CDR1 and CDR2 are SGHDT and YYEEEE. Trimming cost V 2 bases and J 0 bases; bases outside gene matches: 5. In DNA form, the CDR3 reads TGTGCCAGCAGCTTATGGGGACAGCATAGCAATCAGCCCCAGCATTTT. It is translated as CASSLWGQHSNQPQHF.

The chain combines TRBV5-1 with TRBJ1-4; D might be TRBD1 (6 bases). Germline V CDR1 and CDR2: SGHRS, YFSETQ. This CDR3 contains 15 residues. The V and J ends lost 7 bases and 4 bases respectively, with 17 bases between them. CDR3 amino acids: CASSSGGHYNEKLFF. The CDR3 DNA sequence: TGCGCCAGCTCCAGCGGGGGGCATTATAATGAAAAACTGTTTTTT. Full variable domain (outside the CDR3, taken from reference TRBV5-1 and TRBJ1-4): KAGVTQTPRYLIKTRGQQVTLSCSPISGHRSVSWYQQTPGQGLQFLFEYFSETQRNKGNFPGRFSGRQFSNSRSEMNVSTLELGDSALYLCASSSGGHYNEKLFFGSGTQLSVL.

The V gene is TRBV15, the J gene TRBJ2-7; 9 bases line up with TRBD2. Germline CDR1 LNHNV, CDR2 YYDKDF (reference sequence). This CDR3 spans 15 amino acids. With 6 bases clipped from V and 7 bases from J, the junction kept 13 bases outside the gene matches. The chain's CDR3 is CATRSSGTSLREQYF. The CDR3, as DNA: TGTGCCACCAGATCGTCCGGGACTAGCTTGAGGGAGCAGTACTTC.

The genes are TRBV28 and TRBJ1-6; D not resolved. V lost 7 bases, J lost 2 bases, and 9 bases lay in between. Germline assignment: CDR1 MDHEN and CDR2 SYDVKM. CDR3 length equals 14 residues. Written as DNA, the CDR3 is TGTGCCAGCATACACGGGACCTATAATTCACCCCTCCACTTT. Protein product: CASIHGTYNSPLHF.

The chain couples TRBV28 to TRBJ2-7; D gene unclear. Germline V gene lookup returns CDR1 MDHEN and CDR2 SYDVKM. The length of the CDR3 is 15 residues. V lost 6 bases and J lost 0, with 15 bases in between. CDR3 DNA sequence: TGTGCCAGCAGCTTCGCCTTATTATACTCCTACGAGCAGTACTTC. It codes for CASSFALLYSYEQYF.

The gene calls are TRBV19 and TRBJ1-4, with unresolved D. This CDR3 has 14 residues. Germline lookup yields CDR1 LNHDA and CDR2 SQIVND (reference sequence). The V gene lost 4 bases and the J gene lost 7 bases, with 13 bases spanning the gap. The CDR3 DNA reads TGTGCCAGTAGTAACCGGGCCCCAACTGAAAAACTGTTTTTT. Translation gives CASSNRAPTEKLFF.

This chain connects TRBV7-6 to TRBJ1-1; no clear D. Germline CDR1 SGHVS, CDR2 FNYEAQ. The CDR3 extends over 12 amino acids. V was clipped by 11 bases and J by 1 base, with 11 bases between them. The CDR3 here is CASASWNTEAFF. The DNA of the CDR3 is TGTGCCTCAGCGTCCTGGAACACTGAAGCTTTCTTT. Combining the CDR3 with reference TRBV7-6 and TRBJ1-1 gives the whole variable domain GAGVSQSPRYKVTKRGQDVALRCDPISGHVSLYWYRQALGQGPEFLTYFNYEAQQDKSGLPNDRFSAERPEGSISTLTIQRTEQRDSAMYRCASASWNTEAFFGQGTRLTVV.

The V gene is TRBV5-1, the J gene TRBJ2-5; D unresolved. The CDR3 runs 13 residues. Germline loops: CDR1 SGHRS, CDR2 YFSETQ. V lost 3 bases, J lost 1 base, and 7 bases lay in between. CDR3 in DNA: TGCGCCAGCAGCTGGCAGGCCCAAGAGACCCAGTACTTC. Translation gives CASSWQAQETQYF.

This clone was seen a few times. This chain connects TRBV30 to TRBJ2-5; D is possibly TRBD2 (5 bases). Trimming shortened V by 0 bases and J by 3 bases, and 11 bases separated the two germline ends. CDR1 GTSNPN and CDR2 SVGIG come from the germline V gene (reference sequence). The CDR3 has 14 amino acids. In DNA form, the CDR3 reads TGTGCCTGGAGTGTAAAAGCGGTTGAAGAGACCCAGTACTTC. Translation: CAWSVKAVEETQYF.

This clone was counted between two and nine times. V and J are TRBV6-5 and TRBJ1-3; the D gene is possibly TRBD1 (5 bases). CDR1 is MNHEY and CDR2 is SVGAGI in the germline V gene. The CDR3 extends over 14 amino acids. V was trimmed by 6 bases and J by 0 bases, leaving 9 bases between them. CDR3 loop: CASRQTVSGNTIYF. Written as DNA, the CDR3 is TGTGCCAGCAGGCAGACAGTCTCTGGAAACACCATATATTTT.

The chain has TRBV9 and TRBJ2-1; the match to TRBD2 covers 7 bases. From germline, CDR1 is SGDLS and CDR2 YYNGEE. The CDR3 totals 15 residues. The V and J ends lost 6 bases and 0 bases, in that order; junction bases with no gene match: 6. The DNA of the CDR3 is TGTGCCAGCAATAGCGGGCCCAGCTCCTACAATGAGCAGTTCTTC. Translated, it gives CASNSGPSSYNEQFF. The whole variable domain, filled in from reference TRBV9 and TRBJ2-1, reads DSGVTQTPKHLITATGQRVTLRCSPRSGDLSVYWYQQSLDQGLQFLIQYYNGEERAKGNILERFSAQQFPDLHSELNLSSLELGDSALYFCASNSGPSSYNEQFFGPGTRLTVL.

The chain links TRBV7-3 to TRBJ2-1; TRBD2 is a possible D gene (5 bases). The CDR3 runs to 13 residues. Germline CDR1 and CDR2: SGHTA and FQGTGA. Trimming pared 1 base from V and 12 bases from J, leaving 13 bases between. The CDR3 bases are TGTGCCAGCAGCTTAAGGGAAGGGAGCGGGCAGTTCTTC. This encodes CASSLREGSGQFF.

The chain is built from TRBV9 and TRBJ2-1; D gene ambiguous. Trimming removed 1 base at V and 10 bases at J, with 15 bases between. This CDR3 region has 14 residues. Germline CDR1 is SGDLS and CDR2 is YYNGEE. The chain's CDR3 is CASSVSRWPAEQFF. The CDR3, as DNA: TGTGCCAGCAGCGTAAGTCGTTGGCCCGCGGAGCAGTTCTTC.

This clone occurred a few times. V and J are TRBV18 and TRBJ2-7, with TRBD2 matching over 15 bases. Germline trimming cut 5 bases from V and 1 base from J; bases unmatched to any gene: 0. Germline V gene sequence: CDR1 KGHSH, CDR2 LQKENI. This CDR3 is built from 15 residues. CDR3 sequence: CASSGTSGRSYEQYF. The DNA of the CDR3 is TGTGCCAGCTCAGGGACTAGCGGGAGGTCCTACGAGCAGTACTTC.

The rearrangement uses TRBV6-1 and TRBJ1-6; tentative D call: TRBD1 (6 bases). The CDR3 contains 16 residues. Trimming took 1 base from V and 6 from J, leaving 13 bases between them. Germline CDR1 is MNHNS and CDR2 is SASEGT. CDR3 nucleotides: TGTGCCAGCAGTGAAGTGGGGGGACATGGTAATTCACCCCTCCACTTT. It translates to CASSEVGGHGNSPLHF.